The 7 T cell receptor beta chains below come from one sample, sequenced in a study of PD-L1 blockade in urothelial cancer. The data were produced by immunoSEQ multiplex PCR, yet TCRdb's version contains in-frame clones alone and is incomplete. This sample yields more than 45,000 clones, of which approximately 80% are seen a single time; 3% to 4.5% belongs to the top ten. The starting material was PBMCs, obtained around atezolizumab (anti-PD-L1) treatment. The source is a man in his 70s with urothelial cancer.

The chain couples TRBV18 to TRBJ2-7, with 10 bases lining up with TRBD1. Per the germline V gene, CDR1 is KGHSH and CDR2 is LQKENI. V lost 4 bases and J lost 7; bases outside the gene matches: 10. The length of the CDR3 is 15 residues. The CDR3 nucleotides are TGTGCCAGCTCACAGGACAGGGGGAGGCTAGTGGAGCAGTACTTC. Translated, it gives CASSQDRGRLVEQYF. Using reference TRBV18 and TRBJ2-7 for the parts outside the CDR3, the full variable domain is NAGVMQNPRHLVRRRGQEARLRCSPMKGHSHVYWYRQLPEEGLKFMVYLQKENIIDESGMPKERFSAEFPKEGPSILRIQQVVRGDSAAYFCASSQDRGRLVEQYFGPGTRLTVT.

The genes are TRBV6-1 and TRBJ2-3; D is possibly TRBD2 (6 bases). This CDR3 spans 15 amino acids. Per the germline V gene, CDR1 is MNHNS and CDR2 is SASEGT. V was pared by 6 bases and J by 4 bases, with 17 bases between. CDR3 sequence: CASRVWGEAADTQYF. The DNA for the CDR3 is TGTGCCAGCAGGGTCTGGGGGGAGGCGGCAGATACGCAGTATTTT.

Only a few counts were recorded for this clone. CDR3 coding DNA: TGTGCCAGGTGCCGAGGGTGGGCCAATGAGCAGTTCTTC. This translates into CARCRGWANEQFF. This chain links TRBV6-5 with TRBJ2-1, with a tentative D call TRBD2 (5 bases). Per germline, CDR1 MNHEY and CDR2 SVGAGI. The CDR3 is 13 residues long. Between the trimmed V and J ends, which lost 9 bases and 6 bases, there was a span of 15 bases.

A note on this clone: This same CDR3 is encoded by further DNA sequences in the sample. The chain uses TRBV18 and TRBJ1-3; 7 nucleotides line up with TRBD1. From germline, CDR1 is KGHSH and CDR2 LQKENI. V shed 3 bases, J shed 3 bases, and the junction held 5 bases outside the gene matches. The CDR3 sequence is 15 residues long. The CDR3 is CASSPSRGDGNTIYF. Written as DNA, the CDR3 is TGTGCCAGCTCACCCTCCAGGGGGGATGGAAACACCATATATTTT.

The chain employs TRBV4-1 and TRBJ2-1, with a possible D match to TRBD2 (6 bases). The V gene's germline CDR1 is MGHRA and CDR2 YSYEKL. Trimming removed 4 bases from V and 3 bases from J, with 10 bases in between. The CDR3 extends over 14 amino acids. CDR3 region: CASSPRDFYNEQFF. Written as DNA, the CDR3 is TGCGCCAGCAGCCCCCGGGACTTCTACAATGAGCAGTTCTTC.

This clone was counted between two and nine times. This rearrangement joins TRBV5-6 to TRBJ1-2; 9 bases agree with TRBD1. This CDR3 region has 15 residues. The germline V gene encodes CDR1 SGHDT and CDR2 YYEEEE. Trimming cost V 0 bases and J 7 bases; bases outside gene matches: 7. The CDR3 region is CASSLGQQGAFGYTF. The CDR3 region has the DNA TGTGCCAGCAGCTTGGGGCAACAGGGGGCATTTGGCTACACCTTC.

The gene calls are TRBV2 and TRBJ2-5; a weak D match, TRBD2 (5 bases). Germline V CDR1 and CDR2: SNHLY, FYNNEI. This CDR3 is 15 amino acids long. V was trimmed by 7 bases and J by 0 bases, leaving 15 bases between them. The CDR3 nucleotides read TGTGCCAGCATTAGGGAGATAATGTACCAAGAGACCCAGTACTTC. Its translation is CASIREIMYQETQYF.